The T cell receptor (beta chain) described here comes from a study of blood T cell repertoires in COVID-19. Across the study: Acute and convalescent COVID-19 samples came from the United States, Italy and Spain. Sample material is recorded as cDNA or gDNA derived from T cells, B-cell-depleted T cells, or PBMCs.

Study processing details: The assay estimated nucleated cells by amplifying reference gene primers. Method: immunoSEQ multiplex PCR; TCRdb's copy keeps in-frame clones and lacks some. V and J calls and clone size are given by that table; D and trimming were obtained from the DNA. The top ten hold 3.5% to 4.5% of the sample, which has some 110,000 clones, approximately 86% seen once. Germline lookup yields CDR1 LGHNT and CDR2 FRNRAP. This CDR3 contains 14 residues. Trimming removed 4 bases at V and 7 bases at J, with 14 bases between. The chain joins TRBV12-5 to TRBJ1-5; a possible D gene is TRBD1 (6 bases). This clonotype was obtained from a man between 35 and 55 years old with acute or convalescent COVID-19. Sequences were obtained from peripheral blood. The CDR3 reads CASGSRRGGQPQHF. DNA of the CDR3: TGTGCTAGTGGTTCCCGCAGGGGCGGGCAGCCCCAGCATTTT.